This TCR beta chain was retrieved from a study of T cells in Graves' hyperthyroidism and ophthalmopathy. The wider study: Peripheral blood was collected at initial diagnosis, before any treatment. Study findings and constraints: The blood repertoire included most of the expanded thyroid clonotypes above 0.001. By a 13 V-J model, ophthalmopathy was set apart from stable hyperthyroidism.

Germline lookup yields CDR1 DFQATT and CDR2 SNEGSKA (reference sequence). The CDR3 has 12 residues. The V end lost 5 bases, the J end lost 2 bases, and 10 bases lay between the germline ends. From RNA transcripts, TCR beta CDR3 regions were amplified. Carried out on the TCR CDR3, a first-round RT-PCR used the HTBI primer set. TCRdb ran MiXCR on the multiplex PCR reads and lists one entry per CDR3 protein. The table shows about 210,000 distinct CDR3 sequences, with 15% to 20% occurring only once. A single count supports this clonotype. As yet, its antigen is unknown. What was sequenced was blood. This sequence was found in a man between 45 and 60 years old with Graves' hyperthyroidism. V usage is TRBV20-1 and J usage is TRBJ2-7; TRBD1 or TRBD2 may be the D gene (5 bases each). The DNA for the CDR3 is TGCAGTGCTCCGGGACGAACCTACGAGCAGTACTTC. Encoded protein: CSAPGRTYEQYF.